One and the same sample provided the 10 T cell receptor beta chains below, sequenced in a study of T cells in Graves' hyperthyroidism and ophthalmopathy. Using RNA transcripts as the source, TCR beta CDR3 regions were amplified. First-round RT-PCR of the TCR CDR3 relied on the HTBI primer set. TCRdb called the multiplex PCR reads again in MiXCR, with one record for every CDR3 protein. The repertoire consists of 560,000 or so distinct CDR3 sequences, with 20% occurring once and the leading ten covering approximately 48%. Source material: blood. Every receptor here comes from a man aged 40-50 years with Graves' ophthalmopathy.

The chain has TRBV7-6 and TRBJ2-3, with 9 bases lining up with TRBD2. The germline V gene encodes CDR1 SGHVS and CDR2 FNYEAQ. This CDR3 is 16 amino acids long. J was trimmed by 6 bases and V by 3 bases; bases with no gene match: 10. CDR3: CASSFWFGAGGDTQYF. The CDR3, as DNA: TGTGCCAGCAGCTTTTGGTTTGGAGCGGGGGGTGATACGCAGTATTTT.

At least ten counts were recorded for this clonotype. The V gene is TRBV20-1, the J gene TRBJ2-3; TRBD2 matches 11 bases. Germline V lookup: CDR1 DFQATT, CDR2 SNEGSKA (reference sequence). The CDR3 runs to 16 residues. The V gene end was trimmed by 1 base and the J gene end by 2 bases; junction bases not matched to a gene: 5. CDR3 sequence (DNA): TGCAGTGCTAGAGCTGGGACTAGCGGCCACACAGATACGCAGTATTTT. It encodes CSARAGTSGHTDTQYF.

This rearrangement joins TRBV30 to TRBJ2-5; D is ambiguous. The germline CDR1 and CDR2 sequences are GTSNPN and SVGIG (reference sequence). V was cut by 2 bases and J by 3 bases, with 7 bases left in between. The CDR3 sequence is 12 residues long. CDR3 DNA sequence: TGTGCCTGGAGTCAAAGAAAAGAGACCCAGTACTTC. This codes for CAWSQRKETQYF.

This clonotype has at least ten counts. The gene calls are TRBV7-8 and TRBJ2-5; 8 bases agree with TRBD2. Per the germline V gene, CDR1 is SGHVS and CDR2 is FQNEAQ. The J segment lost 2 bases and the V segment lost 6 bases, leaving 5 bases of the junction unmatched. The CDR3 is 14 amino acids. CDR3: CASRRRGAQETQYF. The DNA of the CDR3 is TGTGCCAGCAGACGGCGGGGGGCTCAAGAGACCCAGTACTTC.

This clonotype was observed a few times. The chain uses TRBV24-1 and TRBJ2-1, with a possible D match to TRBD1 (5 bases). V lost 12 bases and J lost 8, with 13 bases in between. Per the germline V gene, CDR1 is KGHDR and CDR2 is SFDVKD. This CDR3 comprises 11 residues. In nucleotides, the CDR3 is TGTGCCGTACGCAGGGTGGATGAGCAGTTCTTC. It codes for CAVRRVDEQFF.

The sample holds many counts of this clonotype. CDR3 sequence: CASSLNMNTEAFF. The CDR3 bases are TGTGCCAGCAGCCTAAACATGAACACTGAAGCTTTCTTT. The chain links TRBV3-1 to TRBJ1-1; no clear D gene. This CDR3 contains 13 residues. Germline CDR1 LGHDT, CDR2 YNNKEL (reference sequence). Trimming left V 4 bases short and J 0 bases short, with 6 bases between. Filled out from reference TRBV3-1 and TRBJ1-1, the complete variable domain reads DTAVSQTPKYLVTQMGNDKSIKCEQNLGHDTMYWYKQDSKKFLKIMFSYNNKELIINETVPNRFSPKSPDKAHLNLHINSLELGDSAVYFCASSLNMNTEAFFGQGTRLTVV.

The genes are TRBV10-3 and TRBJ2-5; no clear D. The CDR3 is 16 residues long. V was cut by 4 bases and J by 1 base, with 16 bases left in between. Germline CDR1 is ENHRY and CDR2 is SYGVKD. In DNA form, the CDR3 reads TGTGCCATCAGTGCAGGTATCATGGGTCTCCAAGAGACCCAGTACTTC. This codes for CAISAGIMGLQETQYF.

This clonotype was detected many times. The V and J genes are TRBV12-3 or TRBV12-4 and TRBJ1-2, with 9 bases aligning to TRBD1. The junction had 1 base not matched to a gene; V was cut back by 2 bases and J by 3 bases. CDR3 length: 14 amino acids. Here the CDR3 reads CASSLRQGDYGYTF. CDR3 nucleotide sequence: TGTGCCAGCAGTTTAAGACAGGGGGACTATGGCTACACCTTC.

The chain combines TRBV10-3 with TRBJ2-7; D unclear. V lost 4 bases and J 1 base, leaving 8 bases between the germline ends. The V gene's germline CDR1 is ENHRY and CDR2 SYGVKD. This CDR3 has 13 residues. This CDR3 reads CAISAGPSYEQYF. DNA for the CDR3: TGTGCCATCAGTGCTGGTCCTTCCTACGAGCAGTACTTC.

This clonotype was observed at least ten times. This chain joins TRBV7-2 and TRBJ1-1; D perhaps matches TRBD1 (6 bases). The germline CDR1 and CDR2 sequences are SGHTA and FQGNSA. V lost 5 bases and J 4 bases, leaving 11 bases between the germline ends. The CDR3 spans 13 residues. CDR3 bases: TGTGCCAGCAGCGCCAGGGGAGGCACTGAAGCTTTCTTT. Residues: CASSARGGTEAFF.